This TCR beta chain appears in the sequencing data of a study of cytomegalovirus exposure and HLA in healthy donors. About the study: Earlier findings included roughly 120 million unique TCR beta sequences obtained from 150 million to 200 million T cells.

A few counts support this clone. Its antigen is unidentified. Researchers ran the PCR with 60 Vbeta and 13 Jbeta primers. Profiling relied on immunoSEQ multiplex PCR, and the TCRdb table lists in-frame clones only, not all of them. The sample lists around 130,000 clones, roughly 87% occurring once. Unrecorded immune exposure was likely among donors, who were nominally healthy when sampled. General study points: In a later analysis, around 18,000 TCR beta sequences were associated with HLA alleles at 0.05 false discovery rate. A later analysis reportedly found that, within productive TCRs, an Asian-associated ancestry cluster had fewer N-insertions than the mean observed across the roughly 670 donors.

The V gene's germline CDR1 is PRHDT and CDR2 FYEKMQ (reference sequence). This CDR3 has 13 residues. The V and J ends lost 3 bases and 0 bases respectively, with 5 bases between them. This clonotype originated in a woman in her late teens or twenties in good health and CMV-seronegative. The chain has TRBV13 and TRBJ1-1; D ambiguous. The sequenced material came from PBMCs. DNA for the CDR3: TGTGCCAGCAGCTTCATCATGAACACTGAAGCTTTCTTT. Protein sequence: CASSFIMNTEAFF.